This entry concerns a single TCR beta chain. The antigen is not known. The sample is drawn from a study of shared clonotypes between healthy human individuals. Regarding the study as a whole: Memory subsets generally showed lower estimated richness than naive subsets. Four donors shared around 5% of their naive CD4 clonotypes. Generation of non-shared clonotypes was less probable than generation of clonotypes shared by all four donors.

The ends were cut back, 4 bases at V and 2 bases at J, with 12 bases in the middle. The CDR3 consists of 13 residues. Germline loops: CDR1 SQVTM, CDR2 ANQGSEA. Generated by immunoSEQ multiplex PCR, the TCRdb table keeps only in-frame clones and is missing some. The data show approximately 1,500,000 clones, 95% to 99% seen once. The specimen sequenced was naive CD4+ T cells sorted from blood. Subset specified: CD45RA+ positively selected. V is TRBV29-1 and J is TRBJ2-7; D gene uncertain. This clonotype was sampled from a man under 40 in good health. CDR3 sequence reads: CSVGARQTYEQYF. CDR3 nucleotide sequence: TGCAGCGTTGGAGCGCGCCAGACCTACGAGCAGTACTTC.